This TCR beta chain was profiled in a study of shared clonotypes between healthy human individuals. This clone was seen just once. CDR1 is GTSNPN, CDR2 SVGIG, per germline (reference sequence). The CDR3 has 14 residues. Unmatched junction bases numbered 3, after V lost 0 bases and J lost 5 bases. The table came from immunoSEQ multiplex PCR; TCRdb's copy has only in-frame clones and leaves some out. Of roughly 500,000 clones detected, about 79% appear once; the ten largest clones hold roughly 13%. The TCR originated in a woman in her forties in good health. Some clones in this sample may be carry-over from other donors' samples. The chain employs TRBV30 and TRBJ2-5, with 10 nucleotides matching TRBD2. Specimen: PBMCs. DNA for the CDR3: TGTGCCTGGAGTGTGACTAGCGGGTGGGAGACCCAGTACTTC. Translation: CAWSVTSGWETQYF.